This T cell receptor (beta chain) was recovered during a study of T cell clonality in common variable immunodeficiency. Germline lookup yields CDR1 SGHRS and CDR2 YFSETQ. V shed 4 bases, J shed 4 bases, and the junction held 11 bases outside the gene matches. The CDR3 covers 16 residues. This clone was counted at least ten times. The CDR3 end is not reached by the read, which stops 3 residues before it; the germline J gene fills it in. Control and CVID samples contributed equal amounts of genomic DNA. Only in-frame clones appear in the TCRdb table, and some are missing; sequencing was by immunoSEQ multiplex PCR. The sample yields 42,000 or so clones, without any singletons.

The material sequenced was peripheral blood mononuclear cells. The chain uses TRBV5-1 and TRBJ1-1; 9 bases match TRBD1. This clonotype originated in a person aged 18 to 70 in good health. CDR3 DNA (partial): TGCGCCAGCAGCCCTGGGACAGGGAGGTTAGTCACTGAA. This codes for CASSPGTGRLVTE. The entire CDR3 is CASSPGTGRLVTEAFF.